The subject of this entry is one T cell receptor beta chain. The antigen is not known. These data come from a study of cytomegalovirus exposure and HLA in healthy donors. Study-level background: In an earlier analysis, approximately 120 million unique TCR beta sequences were found from some 180 million T cells.

Study findings and constraints: Researchers catalogued over 150 TCR beta chains as cytomegalovirus-associated.

Trimming pared 6 bases from V and 1 base from J, leaving 10 bases between. The CDR3 is made up of 13 amino acids. The germline V gene encodes CDR1 MDHEN and CDR2 SYDVKM. PCR was performed using 60 Vbeta and 13 Jbeta primers. Profiled with immunoSEQ multiplex PCR; TCRdb holds only in-frame clones, not every one. The record lists approximately 110,000 clones, of which the ten most abundant hold around 2.7%. Sequenced material: PBMCs. The sequence was collected from a man in his thirties or forties in good health and CMV-seronegative. The chain recombines TRBV28 with TRBJ2-7; possibly TRBD1 for D (6 bases). CDR3 DNA: TGTGCCAGCAGCCCCGGACAGTCCTACGAGCAGTACTTC. This encodes CASSPGQSYEQYF.